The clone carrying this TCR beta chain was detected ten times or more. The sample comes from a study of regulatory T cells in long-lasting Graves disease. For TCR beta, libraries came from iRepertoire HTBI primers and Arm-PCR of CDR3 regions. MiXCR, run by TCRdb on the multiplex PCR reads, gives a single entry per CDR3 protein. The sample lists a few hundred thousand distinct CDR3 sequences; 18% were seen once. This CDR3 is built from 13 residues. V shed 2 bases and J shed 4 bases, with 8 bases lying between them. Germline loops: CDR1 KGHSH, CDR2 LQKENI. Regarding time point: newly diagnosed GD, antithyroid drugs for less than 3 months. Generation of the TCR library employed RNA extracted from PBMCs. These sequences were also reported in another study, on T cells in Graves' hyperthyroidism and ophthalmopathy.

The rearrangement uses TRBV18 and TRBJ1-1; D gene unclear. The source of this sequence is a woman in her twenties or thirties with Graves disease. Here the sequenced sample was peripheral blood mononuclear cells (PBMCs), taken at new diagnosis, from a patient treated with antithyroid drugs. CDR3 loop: CASSPFLSTEAFF. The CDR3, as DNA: TGTGCCAGCTCACCATTCCTGAGCACTGAAGCTTTCTTT.